This TCR beta chain was sequenced in a study of shared clonotypes between healthy human individuals. General study results and limits: Enrolling few donors narrowed the genetic and exposure-history diversity that was represented.

Per germline, CDR1 SGHKS and CDR2 YYEKEE (reference sequence). The CDR3 covers 14 residues. V lost 2 bases and J lost 7, with 16 bases in between. CD45RO-negative, CCR7-positively selected cells formed the naive CD8 fraction, excluding terminally differentiated effector memory CD45RA+ cells. Note on this clone: Its antigen is still unknown.

TCRdb keeps only in-frame clones here, not all; method: immunoSEQ multiplex PCR. The table has some 2,100,000 clones, more than 85% seen once. The clonotype comes from a man younger than 30 in good health. Some clones in this sample may be carry-over from other donors' samples. The rearrangement joins TRBV5-5 to TRBJ2-7; D might be TRBD1 (6 bases). Sequencing used naive CD8+ T cells from PBMCs. This CDR3 reads CASSFNRAAVEQYF. The DNA for the CDR3 is TGTGCCAGCAGCTTTAACAGGGCTGCGGTAGAGCAGTACTTC.